This passage covers 20 T cell receptor beta chains from one sample sequenced in a study of blood T cell repertoires in COVID-19. The repertoire was sequenced with immunoSEQ multiplex PCR; TCRdb's copy has only in-frame clones and lacks some. In the table there are hundreds of thousands of clones, roughly 88% of which are singletons. The sample consisted of peripheral blood. These receptors were collected from a woman aged 30 to 39 with active or convalescent COVID-19.

The V and J genes are TRBV20-1 and TRBJ1-2; TRBD1 might be the D (6 bases). The V and J ends lost 5 bases and 3 bases respectively, with 16 bases between them. CDR1 is DFQATT, CDR2 SNEGSKA, per germline (reference sequence). The length of the CDR3 is 14 residues. The CDR3 region is CSAGGGPGDYGYTF. The CDR3 DNA is TGCAGTGCTGGTGGGGGTCCAGGGGACTATGGCTACACCTTC.

The chain joins TRBV12-3 or TRBV12-4 to TRBJ2-7; 8 bases align to TRBD2. V dropped 5 bases and J dropped 6; count of bases not matched to a gene: 6. The CDR3 is 13 residues long. The CDR3 DNA follows: TGTGCCAGCAGTCCGGGGGGGGTGCCCGAGCAGTACTTC. This gives the protein CASSPGGVPEQYF.

The chain uses TRBV5-1 and TRBJ2-5, with a tentative D call TRBD1 (6 bases). Germline loops: CDR1 SGHRS, CDR2 YFSETQ. The ends were cut back, 6 bases at V and 5 bases at J, with 20 bases in the middle. This CDR3 comprises 15 residues. CDR3: CASTLGQPGEETQYF. Written as DNA, the CDR3 is TGCGCCAGCACCCTGGGACAACCCGGCGAGGAGACCCAGTACTTC.

The chain links TRBV11-2 to TRBJ2-3, with 8 bases fitting TRBD1. Germline V gene sequence: CDR1 SGHAT, CDR2 FQNNGV. The length of the CDR3 is 16 residues. With 5 bases clipped from V and 1 base from J, the junction kept 8 bases outside the gene matches. The CDR3, as DNA: TGTGCCAGCAGCGGCGGCAGGGGGCCCGGCACAGATACGCAGTATTTT. The encoded protein is CASSGGRGPGTDTQYF.

This clone was counted a few times. The V gene is TRBV3-1 (or the pseudogene TRBV3-2), the J gene TRBJ2-7; TRBD2 agrees at 8 bases. This CDR3 comprises 16 residues. The germline CDR1 and CDR2 sequences are LGHDT and YNNKEL (reference sequence). Unmatched junction bases numbered 7, after V lost 3 bases and J lost 0 bases. The CDR3 reads CASSQAASGLSYEQYF. DNA of the CDR3: TGTGCCAGCAGCCAGGCTGCTAGCGGGCTCTCCTACGAGCAGTACTTC.

The chain joins TRBV27 to TRBJ2-6, with 8 bases matching TRBD2. Germline V lookup: CDR1 MNHEY, CDR2 SMNVEV (reference sequence). The length of the CDR3 is 18 residues. V lost 3 bases to trimming and J lost 0 bases; unmatched junction nucleotides: 7. The CDR3, as DNA: TGTGCCAGCAGTTTGTCAAAGCGGGGGAGCTCTGGGGCCAACGTCCTGACTTTC. This codes for CASSLSKRGSSGANVLTF.

The V and J genes are TRBV3-1 (or the pseudogene TRBV3-2) and TRBJ2-2, with 7 bases aligning to TRBD1. Looked up from germline, CDR1 is LGHDT and CDR2 is YNNKEL (reference sequence). The CDR3 consists of 16 residues. V lost 4 bases and J lost 6; bases outside the gene matches: 11. The DNA for the CDR3 is TGTGCCAGCAGCCCGCCCAGGACAGGAGAGGCCGGGGAGCTGTTTTTT. It codes for CASSPPRTGEAGELFF.

In this sample, this clone turned up a few times. This sequence joins TRBV3-1 (or the pseudogene TRBV3-2) and TRBJ1-3; maybe TRBD1 (5 bases). Looked up from germline, CDR1 is LGHDT and CDR2 is YNNKEL (reference sequence). V was clipped by 4 bases and J by 1 base, with 11 bases between them. The CDR3 is 15 residues long. CDR3 coding DNA: TGTGCCAGCAGCCCTTGGACAACTTCTGGAAACACCATATATTTT. It yields the protein CASSPWTTSGNTIYF.

The rearrangement uses TRBV28 and TRBJ1-5; 10 nucleotides align to TRBD1. Germline V gene lookup returns CDR1 MDHEN and CDR2 SYDVKM. The CDR3 has 15 amino acids. V lost 6 bases, J lost 3 bases, and 5 bases stayed unmatched. The CDR3 nucleotides read TGTGCCAGCAGATCGGGACAGGGGAACAATCAGCCCCAGCATTTT. Translating gives CASRSGQGNNQPQHF.

The rearrangement uses TRBV29-1 and TRBJ1-1; 7 bases are shared with TRBD1. With V trimmed by 4 bases and J by 7 bases, 6 bases remained unmatched. There are 12 residues in the CDR3. Germline V lookup: CDR1 SQVTM, CDR2 ANQGSEA. In DNA, the CDR3 is TGCAGCGTTGGTCCAGGGGGGATTGAAGCTTTCTTT. The encoded protein is CSVGPGGIEAFF.

The chain carries TRBV19 and TRBJ1-1; 7 bases align to TRBD1. The CDR3 extends over 15 amino acids. The trim removed 5 bases at V and 6 bases at J, leaving 12 bases unmatched. CDR1 LNHDA and CDR2 SQIVND come from the germline V gene (reference sequence). The chain's CDR3 is CASSRQGVTWAEAFF. Here the CDR3 DNA reads TGTGCCAGTAGTCGACAGGGAGTCACTTGGGCTGAAGCTTTCTTT.

V usage is TRBV5-1 and J usage is TRBJ2-1; 8 positions agree with TRBD2. CDR3 length equals 14 residues. Germline CDR1 and CDR2: SGHRS and YFSETQ. J was trimmed by 5 bases and V by 1 base; bases with no gene match: 2. Here the CDR3 DNA reads TGCGCCAGCAGCTTGACTAGCGGAAACAATGAGCAGTTCTTC. Its translation: CASSLTSGNNEQFF.

The chain recombines TRBV7-9 with TRBJ1-6; tentatively, D is TRBD1 (5 bases). The V end was cut by 1 base, the J end by 5 bases, with 6 bases between. The CDR3 is made up of 14 amino acids. CDR1 is SEHNR and CDR2 is FQNEAQ in the germline V gene (reference sequence). This chain's CDR3 is CASSLGQNNSPLHF. Written as DNA, the CDR3 is TGTGCCAGCAGCTTAGGACAGAATAATTCACCCCTCCACTTT.

The V and J genes are TRBV2 and TRBJ2-7; D is perhaps TRBD1 (5 bases). CDR1 and CDR2 (germline): SNHLY, FYNNEI. Between the trimmed V and J ends, which lost 5 bases and 4 bases, there was a span of 18 bases. This CDR3 is 15 amino acids long. CDR3 nucleotides: TGTGCCAGCAGTCAAGGTGGGCAGGGTTGGTACGAGCAGTACTTC. This sequence encodes CASSQGGQGWYEQYF.

This chain uses TRBV6-5 with TRBJ1-1, with TRBD1 matching 7 bases. Germline values: CDR1 MNHEY, CDR2 SVGAGI. V was clipped by 4 bases and J by 4 bases; unmatched bases: 6. This CDR3 region has 14 residues. The CDR3 DNA reads as TGTGCCAGCAGTTTCGATTCAGGGGGCACTGAAGCTTTCTTT. It encodes CASSFDSGGTEAFF.

This clone occurred once. The chain combines TRBV6-5 with TRBJ1-1, with TRBD1 as a possible D gene (6 bases). The V gene's germline CDR1 is MNHEY and CDR2 SVGAGI. CDR3 length: 15 residues. Between the trimmed V and J ends, which lost 6 bases and 1 base, there was a span of 15 bases. The CDR3 reads CASRLGDTQNTEAFF. CDR3 nucleotides: TGTGCCAGCAGGTTGGGGGACACACAGAACACTGAAGCTTTCTTT.

The chain is built from TRBV5-6 and TRBJ1-4; perhaps TRBD1 as D (5 bases). CDR1 and CDR2 (germline): SGHDT, YYEEEE. This CDR3 has 17 residues. V was clipped by 0 bases and J by 7 bases, with 19 bases between them. This CDR3 reads CASSLEGPGGFSEKLFF. Here the CDR3 DNA reads TGTGCCAGCAGCTTGGAGGGGCCGGGGGGTTTCAGTGAAAAACTGTTTTTT.

J is TRBJ1-6 and V is TRBV12-5, with D perhaps TRBD1 (6 bases). Germline loops: CDR1 LGHNT, CDR2 FRNRAP. This CDR3 is built from 17 residues. Trimming cost V 5 bases and J 6 bases, with 20 bases left between them. The CDR3 reads CASGNTPAGAGNSPLHF. The DNA for the CDR3 is TGTGCTAGTGGTAACACCCCCGCGGGGGCCGGTAATTCACCCCTCCACTTT.

This CDR3 is CASSLGGPHSGNTIYF. In DNA, the CDR3 is TGTGCCAGCAGTCTCGGAGGGCCCCACTCTGGAAACACCATATATTTT. The chain recombines TRBV27 with TRBJ1-3; D unresolved. Trimming cost V 5 bases and J 0 bases, with 14 bases left between them. The CDR3 sequence is 16 residues long. The germline V gene encodes CDR1 MNHEY and CDR2 SMNVEV (reference sequence).

This clone was recorded only once. The rearrangement joins TRBV7-2 to TRBJ1-5; D remains ambiguous. From germline, CDR1 is SGHTA and CDR2 FQGNSA. This CDR3 is built from 14 residues. With 0 bases removed from V and 9 bases from J, the gap between germline ends came to 12 bases. The DNA for the CDR3 is TGTGCCAGCAGCTTAGCCGGAGCTGCGCGGCCCCAGCATTTT. Its translation is CASSLAGAARPQHF.